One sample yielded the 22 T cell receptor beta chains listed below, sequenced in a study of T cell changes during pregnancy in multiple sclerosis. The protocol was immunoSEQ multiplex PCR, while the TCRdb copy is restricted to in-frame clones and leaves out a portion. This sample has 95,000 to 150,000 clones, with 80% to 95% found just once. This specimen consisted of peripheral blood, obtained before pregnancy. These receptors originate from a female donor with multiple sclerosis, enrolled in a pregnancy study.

The CDR3 bases are TGTGCCATCAGTGAGGACAGGGGGGGTGGCTACACCTTC. Protein sequence: CAISEDRGGGYTF. The rearrangement joins TRBV10-3 to TRBJ1-2, with 9 positions matching TRBD1. This CDR3 contains 13 residues. The ends lost 2 bases at V and 7 bases at J; junction bases unmatched: 2. The germline V gene has CDR1 ENHRY and CDR2 SYGVKD.

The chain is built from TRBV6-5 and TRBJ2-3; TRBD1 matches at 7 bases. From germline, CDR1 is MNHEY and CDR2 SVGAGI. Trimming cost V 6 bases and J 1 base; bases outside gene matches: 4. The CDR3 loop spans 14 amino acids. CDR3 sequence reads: CASRDDRGTDTQYF. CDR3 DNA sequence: TGTGCCAGCAGAGACGACAGGGGCACAGATACGCAGTATTTT.

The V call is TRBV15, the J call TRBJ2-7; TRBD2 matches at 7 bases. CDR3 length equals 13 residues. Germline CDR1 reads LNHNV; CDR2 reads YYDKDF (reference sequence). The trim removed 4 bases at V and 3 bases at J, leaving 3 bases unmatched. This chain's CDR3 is CATSTSGGYEQYF. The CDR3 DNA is TGTGCCACCAGCACATCGGGGGGCTACGAGCAGTACTTC.

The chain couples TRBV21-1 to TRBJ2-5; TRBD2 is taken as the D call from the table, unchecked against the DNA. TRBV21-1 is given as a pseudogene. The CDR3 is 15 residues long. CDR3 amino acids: CAQGLAHPLVKTQYF. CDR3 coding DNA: TGTGCGCAGGGACTAGCGCACCCTCTTGTGAAGACCCAGTACTTC.

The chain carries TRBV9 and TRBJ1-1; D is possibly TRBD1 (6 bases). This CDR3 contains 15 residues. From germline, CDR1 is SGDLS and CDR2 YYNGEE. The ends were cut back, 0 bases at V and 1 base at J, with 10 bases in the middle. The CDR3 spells CASSVEPGENTEAFF. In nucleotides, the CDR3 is TGTGCCAGCAGCGTAGAGCCAGGGGAGAACACTGAAGCTTTCTTT.

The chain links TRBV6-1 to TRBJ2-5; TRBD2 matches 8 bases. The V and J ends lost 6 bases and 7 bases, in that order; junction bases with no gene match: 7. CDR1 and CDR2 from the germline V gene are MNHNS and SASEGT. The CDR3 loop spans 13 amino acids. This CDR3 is CASSTPGGVTQYF. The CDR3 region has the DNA TGTGCCAGCAGCACGCCGGGGGGGGTGACCCAGTACTTC.

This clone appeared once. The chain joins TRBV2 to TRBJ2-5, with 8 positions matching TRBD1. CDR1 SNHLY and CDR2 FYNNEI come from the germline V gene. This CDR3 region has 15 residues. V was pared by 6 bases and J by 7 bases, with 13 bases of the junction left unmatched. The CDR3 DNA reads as TGTGCCAGCAGGGGGACAGGCGTATCGAGTGGGACCCAGTACTTC. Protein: CASRGTGVSSGTQYF. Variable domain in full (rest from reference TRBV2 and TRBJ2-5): EPEVTQTPSHQVTQMGQEVILRCVPISNHLYFYWYRQILGQKVEFLVSFYNNEISEKSEIFDDQFSVERPDGSNFTLKIRSTKLEDSAMYFCASRGTGVSSGTQYFGPGTRLLVL.

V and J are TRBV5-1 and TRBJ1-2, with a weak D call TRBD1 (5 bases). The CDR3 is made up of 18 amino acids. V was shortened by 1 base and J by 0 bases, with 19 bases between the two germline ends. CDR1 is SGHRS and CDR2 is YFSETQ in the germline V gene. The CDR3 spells CASSLFTAKGLANYGYTF. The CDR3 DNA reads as TGCGCCAGCAGCTTGTTCACAGCTAAGGGGTTAGCTAACTATGGCTACACCTTC.

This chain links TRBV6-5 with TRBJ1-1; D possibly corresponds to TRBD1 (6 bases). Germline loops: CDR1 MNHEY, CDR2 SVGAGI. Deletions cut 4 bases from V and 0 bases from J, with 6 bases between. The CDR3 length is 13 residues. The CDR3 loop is CASSWGLNTEAFF. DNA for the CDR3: TGTGCCAGCAGTTGGGGGCTGAACACTGAAGCTTTCTTT.

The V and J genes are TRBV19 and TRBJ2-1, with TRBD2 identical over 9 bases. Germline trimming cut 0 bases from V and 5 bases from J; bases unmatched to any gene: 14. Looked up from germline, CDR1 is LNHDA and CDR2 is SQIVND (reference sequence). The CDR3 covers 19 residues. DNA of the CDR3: TGTGCCAGTAGTATAGATCTCCCCCCTCGACTAGCGGCCCACAATGAGCAGTTCTTC. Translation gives CASSIDLPPRLAAHNEQFF.

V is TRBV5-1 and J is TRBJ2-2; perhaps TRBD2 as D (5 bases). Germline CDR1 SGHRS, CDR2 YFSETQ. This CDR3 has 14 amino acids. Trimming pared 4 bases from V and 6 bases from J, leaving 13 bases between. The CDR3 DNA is TGCGCCAGCAGCCCGGAGGTCGTCGCCGGGGAGCTGTTTTTT. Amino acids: CASSPEVVAGELFF.

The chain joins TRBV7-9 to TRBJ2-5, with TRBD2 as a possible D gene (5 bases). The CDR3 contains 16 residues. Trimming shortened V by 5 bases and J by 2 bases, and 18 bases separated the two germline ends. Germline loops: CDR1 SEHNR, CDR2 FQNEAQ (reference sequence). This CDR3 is CASSPTGRGIQETQYF. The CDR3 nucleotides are TGTGCCAGCAGCCCCACGGGGAGAGGGATACAAGAGACCCAGTACTTC.

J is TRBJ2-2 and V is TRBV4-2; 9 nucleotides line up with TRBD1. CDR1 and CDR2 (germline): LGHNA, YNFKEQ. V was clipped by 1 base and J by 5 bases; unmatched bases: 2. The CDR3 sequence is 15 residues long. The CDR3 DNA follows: TGTGCCAGCAGCCAAGGGGACAGGGAGACCGGGGAGCTGTTTTTT. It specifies CASSQGDRETGELFF.

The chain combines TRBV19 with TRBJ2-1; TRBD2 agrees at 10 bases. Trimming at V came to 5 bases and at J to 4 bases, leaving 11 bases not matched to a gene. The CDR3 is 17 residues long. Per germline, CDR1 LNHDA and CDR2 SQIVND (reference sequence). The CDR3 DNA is TGTGCCAGTAGTTCCCGAGGGAGCGGGGGGGCTTACAATGAGCAGTTCTTC. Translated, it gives CASSSRGSGGAYNEQFF.

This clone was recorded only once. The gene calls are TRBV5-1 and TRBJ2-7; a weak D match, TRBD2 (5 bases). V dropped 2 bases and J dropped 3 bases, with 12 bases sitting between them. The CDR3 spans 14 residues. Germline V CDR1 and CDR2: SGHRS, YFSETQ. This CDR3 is CASSLTPGFYEQYF. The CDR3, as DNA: TGCGCCAGCAGCTTAACGCCGGGGTTCTACGAGCAGTACTTC.

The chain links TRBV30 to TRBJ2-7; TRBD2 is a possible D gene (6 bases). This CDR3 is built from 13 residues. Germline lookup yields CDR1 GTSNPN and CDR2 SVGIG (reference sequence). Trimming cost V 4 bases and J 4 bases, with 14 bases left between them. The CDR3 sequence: CAWTRGTHYEQYF. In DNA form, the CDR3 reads TGTGCCTGGACTCGCGGGACCCATTACGAGCAGTACTTC. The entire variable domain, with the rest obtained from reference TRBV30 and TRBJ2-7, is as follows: SQTIHQWPATLVQPVGSPLSLECTVEGTSNPNLYWYRQAAGRGLQLLFYSVGIGQISSEVPQNLSASRPQDRQFILSSKKLLLSDSGFYLCAWTRGTHYEQYFGPGTRLTVT.

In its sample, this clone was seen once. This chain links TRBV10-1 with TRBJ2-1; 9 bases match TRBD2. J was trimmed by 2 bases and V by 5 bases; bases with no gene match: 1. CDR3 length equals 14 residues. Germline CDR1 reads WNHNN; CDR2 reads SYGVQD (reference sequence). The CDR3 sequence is CASSPSGAYNEQFF. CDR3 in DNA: TGCGCCAGCAGTCCTAGCGGGGCCTACAATGAGCAGTTCTTC.

CDR3 in amino acids: CASSAHRDPGYTF. In DNA form, the CDR3 reads TGTGCCAGCAGCGCCCACAGGGACCCTGGCTACACCTTC. The V and J genes are TRBV5-4 and TRBJ1-2; TRBD1 might be the D (6 bases). V was pared by 4 bases and J by 7 bases, with 14 bases between. Germline assignment: CDR1 SGHNT and CDR2 YYREEE (reference sequence). There are 13 residues in the CDR3.

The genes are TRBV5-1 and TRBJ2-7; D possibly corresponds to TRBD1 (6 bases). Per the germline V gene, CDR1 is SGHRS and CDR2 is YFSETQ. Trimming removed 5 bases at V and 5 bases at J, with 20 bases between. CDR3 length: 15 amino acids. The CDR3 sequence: CASRRTGNEYNEQYF. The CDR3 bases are TGCGCCAGCAGGCGCACAGGGAACGAGTACAACGAGCAGTACTTC.

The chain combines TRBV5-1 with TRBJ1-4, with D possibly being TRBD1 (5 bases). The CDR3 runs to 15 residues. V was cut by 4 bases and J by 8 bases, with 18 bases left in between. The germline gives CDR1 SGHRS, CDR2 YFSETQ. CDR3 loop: CASSPEAGVGEKLFF. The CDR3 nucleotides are TGCGCCAGCAGCCCCGAGGCGGGGGTTGGAGAAAAACTGTTTTTT.

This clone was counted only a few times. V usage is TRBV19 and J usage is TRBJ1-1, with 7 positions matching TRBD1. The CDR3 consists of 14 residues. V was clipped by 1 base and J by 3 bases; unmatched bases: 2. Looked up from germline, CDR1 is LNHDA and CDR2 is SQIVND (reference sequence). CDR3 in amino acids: CASSIVGQHTEAFF. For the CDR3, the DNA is TGTGCCAGTAGTATAGTGGGACAGCACACTGAAGCTTTCTTT.

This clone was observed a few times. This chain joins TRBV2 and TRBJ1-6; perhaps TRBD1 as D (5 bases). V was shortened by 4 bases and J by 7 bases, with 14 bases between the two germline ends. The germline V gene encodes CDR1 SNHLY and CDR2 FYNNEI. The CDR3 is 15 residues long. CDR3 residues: CASSATDNLNSPLHF. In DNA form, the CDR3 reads TGTGCCAGCAGTGCGACAGATAATCTGAATTCACCCCTCCACTTT.